This passage covers 23 T cell receptor beta chains from one sample sequenced in a study of T cell responses to AZD1222 COVID-19 vaccine. The data were produced by immunoSEQ multiplex PCR, yet TCRdb's version contains in-frame clones alone and is incomplete. Here the sample spans fewer than 200,000 clones, about nine tenths being singletons. The material was peripheral blood, obtained on day 0 of AZD1222 vaccination. These receptor sequences come from an adult in good health.

The sample holds a few counts of this clone. This sequence joins TRBV4-1 and TRBJ2-7; 7 bases fit TRBD1. This CDR3 has 16 amino acids. Germline V gene data show CDR1 as MGHRA and CDR2 as YSYEKL. With V trimmed by 3 bases and J by 6 bases, 14 bases remained unmatched. The CDR3 nucleotides read TGCGCCAGCAGCCAGAACCCCGGGACAGCCGGGCTCGAGCAGTACTTC. Translating gives CASSQNPGTAGLEQYF.

J is TRBJ2-2 and V is TRBV5-1; D gene unclear. Trimming left V 0 bases short and J 5 bases short, with 17 bases between. The germline gives CDR1 SGHRS, CDR2 YFSETQ. This CDR3 region has 17 residues. CDR3 DNA: TGCGCCAGCAGCTTGGATTCCGGAGTTCTTGAAACCGGGGAGCTGTTTTTT. Translating it yields CASSLDSGVLETGELFF.

This clone was observed a handful of times. The chain employs TRBV6-5 and TRBJ2-7, with 8 bases identical to TRBD2. V shed 7 bases, J shed 9 bases, and the junction held 14 bases outside the gene matches. CDR3 size: 14 residues. Per germline, CDR1 MNHEY and CDR2 SVGAGI. CDR3 sequence: CASKDPGLDIVQYF. CDR3 bases: TGTGCCAGCAAGGACCCGGGACTAGACATAGTGCAGTACTTC.

As concerns this clone: In the same sample, other DNA sequences code for this CDR3. The rearrangement links TRBV7-9 to TRBJ1-2; 8 bases map to TRBD1. CDR3 length equals 13 residues. The germline CDR1 and CDR2 sequences are SEHNR and FQNEAQ (reference sequence). J was trimmed by 6 bases and V by 5 bases; bases with no gene match: 5. The CDR3 nucleotides read TGTGCCAGCAGCCCGGACAGGGCGGATGGCTACACCTTC. Its translation is CASSPDRADGYTF.

The V and J genes are TRBV2 and TRBJ2-5, with 14 bases identical to TRBD2. Trimming removed 2 bases from V and 0 bases from J; junction bases left unmatched: 8. The CDR3 covers 19 residues. Per germline, CDR1 SNHLY and CDR2 FYNNEI. The CDR3 DNA reads TGTGCCAGCAGTGAAAGGAGGACTAGCGGGGGGAAGTACCAAGAGACCCAGTACTTC. Protein: CASSERRTSGGKYQETQYF.

The chain is built from TRBV18 and TRBJ2-4; no clear D gene. The length of the CDR3 is 16 residues. The V end was cut by 6 bases, the J end by 5 bases, with 20 bases between. The germline CDR1 and CDR2 sequences are KGHSH and LQKENI. The CDR3 DNA reads as TGTGCCAGCTCCCCATATCAACCGCAGTTCGAAAACATTCAGTACTTC. This translates into CASSPYQPQFENIQYF.

The chain recombines TRBV6-1 with TRBJ1-5, with D possibly matching TRBD1 (5 bases). The CDR3 length is 14 residues. Germline V gene lookup returns CDR1 MNHNS and CDR2 SASEGT. Trimming removed 3 bases from V and 4 bases from J, with 10 bases in between. The CDR3 region has the DNA TGTGCCAGCAGTGATGGGGGTGAGAATCAGCCCCAGCATTTT. This gives the protein CASSDGGENQPQHF.

The rearrangement links TRBV11-3 to TRBJ2-2; D is possibly TRBD2 (6 bases). The CDR3 runs to 15 residues. Germline V gene data show CDR1 as SGHNT and CDR2 as YENEEA. The V and J ends lost 8 bases and 2 bases respectively, with 15 bases between them. The CDR3 DNA reads TGTGCCAGCTTTAGGGAGACTAGAAACACCGGGGAGCTGTTTTTT. Its protein product is CASFRETRNTGELFF.

The chain recombines TRBV9 with TRBJ1-2, with 9 bases matching TRBD1. The CDR3 totals 15 residues. V lost 3 bases, J lost 2 bases, and 5 bases stayed unmatched. Germline-derived CDR1 and CDR2 are SGDLS and YYNGEE. CDR3 nucleotides: TGTGCCAGCAGCGCTACCGGGACAGGGAACTATGGCTACACCTTC. Translating gives CASSATGTGNYGYTF.

This rearrangement joins TRBV6-5 to TRBJ1-1, with D hard to call. Germline V gives CDR1 MNHEY, CDR2 SVGAGI. The length of the CDR3 is 14 residues. V gave up 2 bases and J gave up 7 bases, with 14 bases separating them. This CDR3 is CASSYKPLGGEAFF. Here the CDR3 DNA reads TGTGCCAGCAGTTACAAACCCCTGGGCGGTGAAGCTTTCTTT.

The chain links TRBV19 to TRBJ2-3, with 9 positions matching TRBD2. V shed 4 bases, J shed 0 bases, and the junction held 2 bases outside the gene matches. Germline values: CDR1 LNHDA, CDR2 SQIVND (reference sequence). CDR3 length: 15 residues. The CDR3 region is CASSRTSVSTDTQYF. The CDR3, as DNA: TGTGCCAGTAGTAGGACTAGCGTGAGCACAGATACGCAGTATTTT. The variable domain in full, completed from reference TRBV19 and TRBJ2-3, reads DGGITQSPKYLFRKEGQNVTLSCEQNLNHDAMYWYRQDPGQGLRLIYYSQIVNDFQKGDIAEGYSVSREKKESFPLTVTSAQKNPTAFYLCASSRTSVSTDTQYFGPGTRLTVL.

The rearrangement links TRBV19 to TRBJ2-1; D possibly uses TRBD1 or TRBD2 (6 bases each). The CDR3 spans 18 residues. V was clipped by 6 bases and J by 1 base, with 22 bases between them. CDR1 and CDR2 (germline): LNHDA, SQIVND (reference sequence). CDR3 sequence: CASSPGTLLALSYNEQFF. The CDR3 DNA sequence: TGTGCCAGTAGCCCCGGGACACTCCTAGCGCTATCCTACAATGAGCAGTTCTTC.

The chain joins TRBV6-5 to TRBJ2-7; D remains unclear. CDR1 is MNHEY and CDR2 is SVGAGI in the germline V gene. The V gene lost 7 bases and the J gene lost 1 base, with 8 bases spanning the gap. The CDR3 covers 12 residues. CDR3 in amino acids: CASMAVSYEQYF. In DNA form, the CDR3 reads TGTGCCAGCATGGCCGTATCCTACGAGCAGTACTTC.

This clone was recorded once. The V call is TRBV2, the J call TRBJ1-4; tentative D call: TRBD1 (6 bases). The germline CDR1 and CDR2 sequences are SNHLY and FYNNEI. The CDR3 is 13 amino acids. Trimming pared 11 bases from V and 8 bases from J, leaving 18 bases between. The CDR3 loop reads CARRGAGEEKLFF. The CDR3, as DNA: TGTGCCCGACGGGGGGCAGGAGAAGAAAAACTGTTTTTT. Using reference TRBV2 and TRBJ1-4 for the parts outside the CDR3, the full variable domain is EPEVTQTPSHQVTQMGQEVILRCVPISNHLYFYWYRQILGQKVEFLVSFYNNEISEKSEIFDDQFSVERPDGSNFTLKIRSTKLEDSAMYFCARRGAGEEKLFFGSGTQLSVL.

The genes are TRBV11-3 and TRBJ1-1; 11 bases are shared with TRBD1. Germline values: CDR1 SGHNT, CDR2 YENEEA. The CDR3 runs 15 residues. V was pared by 4 bases and J by 2 bases, with 3 bases of the junction left unmatched. The CDR3 DNA is TGTGCCAGCAGCTCCCGGACAGGGGGCAACACTGAAGCTTTCTTT. It specifies CASSSRTGGNTEAFF.

This chain connects TRBV21-1 to TRBJ1-3. TRBV21-1 is a known pseudogene. This CDR3 comprises 15 residues. CDR3 bases: TGTGCCACTTTAGGGTGGCCAGAAAACACAAACACCATATATTTT. This gives the protein CATLGWPENTNTIYF.

The genes are TRBV11-2 and TRBJ2-7; the match to TRBD1 covers 7 bases. Germline V gene lookup returns CDR1 SGHAT and CDR2 FQNNGV. V trimming: 5 bases; J trimming: 2 bases; junction bases outside the gene matches: 9. This CDR3 contains 15 residues. CDR3 DNA sequence: TGTGCCAGCAGCACAAAACGGGACAGTACCTACGAGCAGTACTTC. Its translation is CASSTKRDSTYEQYF.

The rearrangement joins TRBV30 to TRBJ2-3; perhaps D is TRBD1 or TRBD2 (5 bases each). The CDR3 sequence is 15 residues long. The germline V gene encodes CDR1 GTSNPN and CDR2 SVGIG (reference sequence). The V end was cut by 3 bases, the J end by 3 bases, with 16 bases between. The CDR3 DNA reads as TGTGCCTGGAGACGAAAAGGGGACCATACAGATACGCAGTATTTT. Its translation: CAWRRKGDHTDTQYF. Full variable domain (rest looked up from reference TRBV30 and TRBJ2-3): SQTIHQWPATLVQPVGSPLSLECTVEGTSNPNLYWYRQAAGRGLQLLFYSVGIGQISSEVPQNLSASRPQDRQFILSSKKLLLSDSGFYLCAWRRKGDHTDTQYFGPGTRLTVL.

The chain is built from TRBV25-1 and TRBJ2-7, with 8 bases aligning to TRBD1. There are 14 residues in the CDR3. V trimming: 4 bases; J trimming: 3 bases; junction bases outside the gene matches: 5. CDR1 MGHDK and CDR2 SYGVNS come from the germline V gene. The CDR3 loop reads CASSGDRGGYEQYF. The CDR3, as DNA: TGTGCCAGCAGTGGTGACAGGGGAGGCTACGAGCAGTACTTC.

The chain carries TRBV10-3 and TRBJ2-7, with D possibly called TRBD1 or TRBD2 (5 bases each). V was pared by 4 bases and J by 2 bases, with 12 bases between. CDR1 is ENHRY, CDR2 SYGVKD, per germline. This CDR3 is built from 14 residues. CDR3 nucleotides: TGTGCCATCAGTGTTCTGGGGGAAGCCTACGAGCAGTACTTC. Its protein is CAISVLGEAYEQYF.

The J gene is TRBJ1-6, the V gene TRBV24-1; the D gene is possibly TRBD1 (5 bases). V lost 7 bases, J lost 7 bases, and 13 bases lay in between. The germline CDR1 and CDR2 sequences are KGHDR and SFDVKD. This CDR3 has 14 amino acids. CDR3 protein: CATSTGRANSPLHF. In nucleotides, the CDR3 is TGTGCCACCAGCACAGGCCGCGCCAATTCACCCCTCCACTTT.

This clone was observed a handful of times. The chain couples TRBV27 to TRBJ1-6, with 9 bases aligning to TRBD1. Germline V gene data show CDR1 as MNHEY and CDR2 as SMNVEV (reference sequence). J lost 10 bases, V lost 1 base, and 11 bases had no gene match. The length of the CDR3 is 17 residues. Written as DNA, the CDR3 is TGTGCCAGCAGTTTATGGGGCGCGGGACAGGGCGGATCACCCCTCCACTTT. It encodes CASSLWGAGQGGSPLHF.

The rearrangement links TRBV4-1 to TRBJ1-2; D call uncertain. V gave up 5 bases and J gave up 4 bases, with 14 bases separating them. This CDR3 spans 14 amino acids. Germline CDR1 reads MGHRA; CDR2 reads YSYEKL. The CDR3 loop is CASSEQQTAYGYTF. The CDR3, as DNA: TGCGCCAGCAGCGAACAGCAGACTGCCTATGGCTACACCTTC.